This T cell receptor (beta chain) is drawn from a study of T cells expressing NK-cell markers. About the study: Most of the eight sequenced donors tested HCMV-seropositive; one tested seronegative.

The CDR3 is made up of 12 amino acids. Each CDR3 protein gets one entry in TCRdb, which reprocessed the 5' RACE reads and gives no DNA. The table lists around 260,000 distinct CDR3 sequences. This receptor was taken from a woman aged 18 to 75 in good health. The source material was blood T cells: a sorted CD56 or NKG2C T cell subset, CD4+ or CD8+ T cells, or bulk PBMC T cells (not recorded which). The chain joins TRBV23-1 to TRBJ2-3. TRBV23-1 qualifies as an ORF whose function is uncertain. CDR3 region: CASSQSEDTQYF.